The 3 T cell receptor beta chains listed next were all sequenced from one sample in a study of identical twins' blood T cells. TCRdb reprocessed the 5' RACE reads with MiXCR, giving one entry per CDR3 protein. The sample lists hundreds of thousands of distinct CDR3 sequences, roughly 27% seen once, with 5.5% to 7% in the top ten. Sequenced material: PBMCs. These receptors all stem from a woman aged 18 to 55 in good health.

CDR3 bases: TGTGCCAGCAGCCCCCCAGTTAGAAATGAGCAGTACTTC. It yields the protein CASSPPVRNEQYF. This chain joins TRBV6-6 and TRBJ2-7, with D unclear. This CDR3 region has 13 residues. Germline CDR1 reads MNHNY; CDR2 reads SVGAGI (reference sequence). Trimming took off 6 bases at V and 7 bases at J, with 16 bases between the two ends.

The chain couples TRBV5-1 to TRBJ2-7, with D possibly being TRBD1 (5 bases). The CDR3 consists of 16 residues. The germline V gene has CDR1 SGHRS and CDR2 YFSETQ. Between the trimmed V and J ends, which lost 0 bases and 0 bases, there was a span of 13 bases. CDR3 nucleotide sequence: TGCGCCAGCAGCTTGGGAACAGGTGGGCGCTCCTACGAGCAGTACTTC. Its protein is CASSLGTGGRSYEQYF.

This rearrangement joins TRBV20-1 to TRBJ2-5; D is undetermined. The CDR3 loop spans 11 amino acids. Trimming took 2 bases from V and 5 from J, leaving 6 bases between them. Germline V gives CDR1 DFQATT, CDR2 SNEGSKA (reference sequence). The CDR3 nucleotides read TGCAGTGCTAGACCACCCGAGACCCAGTACTTC. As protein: CSARPPETQYF.